This T cell receptor beta chain was recovered during a study of T-cell memory formation after mild COVID-19. Findings and caveats of the study: For contracting clones, CD4+ ones sat mainly in CM and EM, CD8+ in EMRA. Clones contracting across day 15 to 85 had a balanced CD4/CD8 profile; later expanding clones leaned CD4+.

Germline V gene sequence: CDR1 SGHTA, CDR2 FQGNSA. CDR3 size: 14 residues. MiXCR, run by TCRdb on the 5' RACE reads, gives a single entry per CDR3 protein. Of 200,000 to 250,000 distinct CDR3 sequences in the sample, about a sixth are singletons; the top ten hold approximately 3.6%. In this sample, this clonotype turned up a few times. No antigen is known for it. A junction end diverges from the germline sequence, so it may reflect a read error. The TCR was taken from a man between 18 and 35 years old who had mild COVID-19 (a few samples of this study predate the infection). Cell type and time point are not known. Sequenced material: PBMCs or a T cell subset sorted from them (not recorded which). The chain joins TRBV7-2 to TRBJ1-2; D remains unclear. CDR3 sequence: CDSSLSSFGEGYTF. The CDR3 DNA reads as TGTGACAGCAGCCTTAGTAGCTTTGGAGAGGGCTACACCTTC.